The 18 T cell receptor beta chains presented below share a single source sample, sequenced in a study of blood T cell repertoires in COVID-19. The table came from immunoSEQ multiplex PCR; TCRdb's copy has only in-frame clones and leaves some out. The table records hundreds of thousands of clones, more than 70% of them present only once. Material: peripheral blood. The receptor source for this set is a woman aged 65 to 85 with COVID-19, enrolled during active disease.

A single count supports this clone. The chain uses TRBV18 and TRBJ1-1; 8 nucleotides agree with TRBD1. The length of the CDR3 is 16 residues. CDR1 KGHSH and CDR2 LQKENI come from the germline V gene. The ends lost 5 bases at V and 1 base at J; junction bases unmatched: 9. Here the CDR3 reads CASSSLPGTGNTEAFF. CDR3 bases: TGTGCCAGCTCATCTTTACCCGGGACAGGGAACACTGAAGCTTTCTTT.

The chain couples TRBV19 to TRBJ2-4; 10 nucleotides line up with TRBD2. The V gene end was trimmed by 5 bases and the J gene end by 0 bases; junction bases not matched to a gene: 13. This CDR3 has 19 residues. Germline V gene lookup returns CDR1 LNHDA and CDR2 SQIVND (reference sequence). CDR3 residues: CASSQERGGTDLAKNIQYF. The CDR3 region has the DNA TGTGCCAGTAGTCAGGAGCGGGGGGGAACCGATCTAGCCAAAAACATTCAGTACTTC.

This rearrangement joins TRBV7-3 to TRBJ2-7; 7 bases match TRBD1. The V and J ends lost 1 base and 5 bases, in that order; junction bases with no gene match: 2. CDR3 length: 13 residues. CDR1 is SGHTA, CDR2 FQGTGA, per germline. This CDR3 is CASSLSQGDEQYF. DNA of the CDR3: TGTGCCAGCAGCTTAAGCCAGGGGGACGAGCAGTACTTC.

CDR3 nucleotide sequence: TGTGCCAGCAGCCCTCGTCCCGGGACAGGGGACCAAAACTATGGCTACACCTTC. It translates to CASSPRPGTGDQNYGYTF. V gene TRBV9 combines with J gene TRBJ1-2, with 10 bases aligning to TRBD1. V lost 4 bases to trimming and J lost 2 bases; unmatched junction nucleotides: 14. The CDR3 contains 18 residues. Germline V gene lookup returns CDR1 SGDLS and CDR2 YYNGEE.

This chain joins TRBV28 and TRBJ1-2, with 7 nucleotides matching TRBD1. The CDR3 sequence is 13 residues long. V shed 5 bases and J 4 bases; nucleotides not matched to a gene: 4. The V gene's germline CDR1 is MDHEN and CDR2 SYDVKM. CDR3 in DNA: TGTGCCAGCAGTACAGGGGCCCTCTATGGCTACACCTTC. It specifies CASSTGALYGYTF.

This chain links TRBV29-1 with TRBJ1-5; TRBD1 is a possible D gene (5 bases). With 4 bases removed from V and 3 bases from J, the gap between germline ends came to 13 bases. The CDR3 totals 14 residues. Germline CDR1 is SQVTM and CDR2 is ANQGSEA. The CDR3: CSVAPTEPNQPQHF. CDR3 DNA sequence: TGCAGCGTTGCACCGACAGAGCCCAATCAGCCCCAGCATTTT.

This chain uses TRBV24-1 with TRBJ2-3; a weak D match, TRBD2 (6 bases). This CDR3 has 14 amino acids. V shed 3 bases and J shed 2 bases, with 8 bases lying between them. Germline V gives CDR1 KGHDR, CDR2 SFDVKD. The CDR3 bases are TGTGCCACCAGTGATGTACTAGCCACAGATACGCAGTATTTT. As protein: CATSDVLATDTQYF.

This clone was counted a single time. The same CDR3 also results from other DNA sequences found in this sample. The rearrangement links TRBV24-1 to TRBJ1-5; D unresolved. CDR1 and CDR2 from the germline V gene are KGHDR and SFDVKD. V shed 3 bases and J shed 5 bases, with 4 bases lying between them. The CDR3 is 12 amino acids. The CDR3 loop reads CATSDPDQPQHF. In DNA, the CDR3 is TGTGCCACCAGTGATCCAGATCAGCCCCAGCATTTT.

The sample holds a few counts of this clone. At the DNA level, this CDR3 is encoded by other sequences in the same sample as well. V gene TRBV19 combines with J gene TRBJ2-3; TRBD2 agrees at 8 bases. The CDR3 spans 14 residues. V shed 2 bases, J shed 6 bases, and the junction held 4 bases outside the gene matches. The germline gives CDR1 LNHDA, CDR2 SQIVND (reference sequence). In nucleotides, the CDR3 is TGTGCCAGTAGTATACGGCTAGCGGGTGATACGCAGTATTTT. Residues: CASSIRLAGDTQYF.

V is TRBV18 and J is TRBJ2-5; the match to TRBD2 covers 9 bases. V dropped 3 bases and J dropped 2; count of bases not matched to a gene: 1. Germline loops: CDR1 KGHSH, CDR2 LQKENI. CDR3 size: 14 residues. The CDR3 nucleotides read TGTGCCAGCTCACCCACTAGCGGGCAAGAGACCCAGTACTTC. Encoded protein: CASSPTSGQETQYF. Full variable domain (remainder filled in from reference TRBV18 and TRBJ2-5): NAGVMQNPRHLVRRRGQEARLRCSPMKGHSHVYWYRQLPEEGLKFMVYLQKENIIDESGMPKERFSAEFPKEGPSILRIQQVVRGDSAAYFCASSPTSGQETQYFGPGTRLLVL.

This chain connects TRBV10-1 to TRBJ2-7; D remains ambiguous. The CDR3 runs to 13 residues. V dropped 2 bases and J dropped 0 bases, with 5 bases sitting between them. CDR1 WNHNN and CDR2 SYGVQD come from the germline V gene (reference sequence). This CDR3 is CASSERSSYEQYF. As DNA, the CDR3 is TGCGCCAGCAGTGAGCGGAGCTCCTACGAGCAGTACTTC.

This chain uses TRBV2 with TRBJ1-1; 9 nucleotides match TRBD1. This CDR3 has 14 residues. With V trimmed by 7 bases and J by 6 bases, 9 bases remained unmatched. Germline V CDR1 and CDR2: SNHLY, FYNNEI. The CDR3 DNA follows: TGTGCCAGCAAAAGGACAGGGGAAGCGCCTGAAGCTTTCTTT. This encodes CASKRTGEAPEAFF.

V usage is TRBV7-2 and J usage is TRBJ2-1; D not resolved. This CDR3 contains 12 residues. Germline-derived CDR1 and CDR2 are SGHTA and FQGNSA. Trimming cost V 4 bases and J 6 bases, with 7 bases left between them. As DNA, the CDR3 is TGTGCCAGCAGCTGGCCCCTCAATGAGCAGTTCTTC. Protein sequence: CASSWPLNEQFF.

The rearrangement joins TRBV19 to TRBJ2-2, with TRBD1 matching over 9 bases. After removal of 8 bases from V and 4 bases from J, the junction contained 8 bases not matched to a gene. This CDR3 spans 15 amino acids. Germline-derived CDR1 and CDR2 are LNHDA and SQIVND (reference sequence). The chain's CDR3 is CASQPGQGITGELFF. For the CDR3, the DNA is TGTGCCAGTCAACCGGGACAGGGCATCACCGGGGAGCTGTTTTTT. Looking up the rest from reference TRBV19 and TRBJ2-2 gives the full variable domain: DGGITQSPKYLFRKEGQNVTLSCEQNLNHDAMYWYRQDPGQGLRLIYYSQIVNDFQKGDIAEGYSVSREKKESFPLTVTSAQKNPTAFYLCASQPGQGITGELFFGEGSRLTVL.

The chain couples TRBV18 to TRBJ1-2, with 8 bases that match TRBD1. The trim removed 3 bases at V and 0 bases at J, leaving 3 bases unmatched. CDR1 KGHSH and CDR2 LQKENI come from the germline V gene. The CDR3 is 15 residues long. For the CDR3, the DNA is TGTGCCAGCTCACCCCAGGGGGCTACTAACTATGGCTACACCTTC. Translating gives CASSPQGATNYGYTF.

This clone was counted between two and nine times. This chain uses TRBV13 with TRBJ1-2; D is unclear. V lost 3 bases and J 6 bases, leaving 14 bases between the germline ends. Germline V gene sequence: CDR1 PRHDT, CDR2 FYEKMQ (reference sequence). The CDR3 is 14 residues long. The CDR3 DNA reads TGTGCCAGCAGCTTGATGGGGAGTTTGAATGGCTACACCTTC. Translating it yields CASSLMGSLNGYTF. The full variable domain, its missing parts supplied by reference TRBV13 and TRBJ1-2, is AAGVIQSPRHLIKEKRETATLKCYPIPRHDTVYWYQQGPGQDPQFLISFYEKMQSDKGSIPDRFSAQQFSDYHSELNMSSLELGDSALYFCASSLMGSLNGYTFGSGTRLTVV.

The V gene is TRBV10-3, the J gene TRBJ2-7; D unclear. The CDR3 spans 14 residues. Germline CDR1 and CDR2: ENHRY and SYGVKD. With 1 base removed from V and 3 bases from J, the gap between germline ends came to 10 bases. CDR3 bases: TGTGCCATCAGTGAGTACAAATCCAACTACGAGCAGTACTTC. Translated: CAISEYKSNYEQYF.

This chain connects TRBV29-1 to TRBJ2-5, with 14 bases fitting TRBD2. Germline loops: CDR1 SQVTM, CDR2 ANQGSEA. CDR3 length: 17 residues. V lost 5 bases to trimming and J lost 5 bases; unmatched junction nucleotides: 13. CDR3 in amino acids: CSVRTSGGPHVFETQYF. CDR3 in DNA: TGCAGCGTTCGGACTAGCGGGGGGCCGCACGTATTTGAGACCCAGTACTTC.